A selection of T cell receptor beta chains follows, all from one sample in a study of regulatory T cells in long-lasting Graves disease. TCRdb itself ran the multiplex PCR reads through MiXCR, one entry per CDR3 protein. Of around 400,000 distinct CDR3 sequences detected, about 12% appear once; the ten largest clones hold 18%. The data were also submitted as part of a second study, on T cells in Graves' hyperthyroidism and ophthalmopathy.

The sample consisted of peripheral blood mononuclear cells (PBMCs), taken at new diagnosis, from a patient treated with antithyroid drugs. Receptor source: a woman between 18 and 29 years old with Graves disease. CDR3s include the opening cysteine and the closing phenylalanine or tryptophan. The D gene is left open where the match is weak. Clone size is not always given. Where it is, it says once, few, many or a class for expanded clones.

clone size: many; D gene: TRBD2; J gene: TRBJ2-1; V gene: TRBV6-2/TRBV6-3; CDR3 protein: CASSWKSSGRWNEQFF; CDR3 DNA: TGTGCCAGCAGTTGGAAATCTAGCGGGAGATGGAATGAGCAGTTCTTC
clone size: many; D gene: NA; J gene: TRBJ2-1; V gene: TRBV12-3/TRBV12-4; CDR3 protein: CASSFPRGRGPEYNEQFF; CDR3 DNA: TGTGCCAGCAGTTTCCCGCGGGGGCGGGGGCCCGAATACAATGAGCAGTTCTTC
clone size: many; D gene: NA; J gene: TRBJ2-2; V gene: TRBV6-1; CDR3 protein: CASIKGGLYTGELFF; CDR3 DNA: TGTGCCAGCATTAAAGGGGGGCTGTACACCGGGGAGCTGTTTTTT
clone size: many; D gene: NA; J gene: TRBJ1-3; V gene: TRBV7-8; CDR3 protein: CASSLAARGSSSGNTIYF; CDR3 DNA: TGTGCCAGCAGCTTAGCGGCCCGGGGATCTAGCTCTGGAAACACCATATATTTT
clone size: many; D gene: NA; J gene: TRBJ1-6; V gene: TRBV7-2; CDR3 protein: CASSLAGGGGSYNSPLHF; CDR3 DNA: TGTGCCAGCAGCTTAGCGGGGGGAGGGGGCTCCTATAATTCACCCCTCCACTTT
clone size: NA; D gene: NA; J gene: TRBJ1-5; V gene: TRBV7-2; CDR3 protein: CASSLEVGPSNQPQHF; CDR3 DNA: TGTGCCAGCAGCTTAGAAGTGGGGCCTAGCAATCAGCCCCAGCATTTT
clone size: NA; D gene: NA; J gene: TRBJ1-4; V gene: TRBV7-9; CDR3 protein: CASTQSSTNEKLFF; CDR3 DNA: TGTGCCAGCACCCAGTCCTCAACTAATGAAAAACTGTTTTTT
clone size: NA; D gene: NA; J gene: TRBJ1-2; V gene: TRBV29-1; CDR3 protein: CSVGGAENSNYGYTF; CDR3 DNA: TGCAGCGTTGGAGGTGCAGAAAACTCTAACTATGGCTACACCTTC
clone size: many; D gene: NA; J gene: TRBJ2-7; V gene: TRBV7-3; CDR3 protein: CASSLAGRETGSAYEQYF; CDR3 DNA: TGTGCCAGCAGCTTAGCAGGCCGGGAAACCGGTTCTGCCTACGAGCAGTACTTC
clone size: few; D gene: NA; J gene: TRBJ2-6; V gene: TRBV28; CDR3 protein: CASSLYRGRSGANVLTF; CDR3 DNA: TGTGCCAGCAGCCTCTATCGGGGACGGTCTGGGGCCAACGTCCTGACTTTC
clone size: few; D gene: TRBD2; J gene: TRBJ2-7; V gene: TRBV20-1; CDR3 protein: CSARDRTSGVLYEQYF; CDR3 DNA: TGCAGTGCTAGAGATAGGACTAGCGGGGTCCTCTACGAGCAGTACTTC
clone size: many; D gene: TRBD1; J gene: TRBJ2-7; V gene: TRBV28; CDR3 protein: CASSPTGTGSYEQYF; CDR3 DNA: TGTGCCAGCAGTCCGACGGGGACAGGGTCCTACGAGCAGTACTTC
clone size: NA; D gene: NA; J gene: TRBJ2-2; V gene: TRBV9; CDR3 protein: CASSDTITGELFF; CDR3 DNA: TGTGCCAGCAGCGACACTATAACCGGGGAGCTGTTTTTT
clone size: few; D gene: TRBD2; J gene: TRBJ2-1; V gene: TRBV12-3/TRBV12-4; CDR3 protein: CASRQRSFGGAYETFYNEQFF; CDR3 DNA: TGTGCCAGCAGACAAAGGTCTTTCGGGGGGGCGTACGAAACTTTCTACAATGAGCAGTTCTTC
clone size: NA; D gene: NA; J gene: TRBJ1-5; V gene: TRBV7-9; CDR3 protein: CAKFRPQHF; CDR3 DNA: TGTGCTAAGTTTCGGCCCCAGCATTTT
clone size: NA; D gene: NA; J gene: TRBJ1-6; V gene: TRBV12-3/TRBV12-4; CDR3 protein: CASSDRAGSSYNSPLHF; CDR3 DNA: TGTGCCAGCAGTGATCGTGCAGGGTCCTCCTATAATTCACCCCTCCACTTT
clone size: few; D gene: NA; J gene: TRBJ1-5; V gene: TRBV5-6; CDR3 protein: CASSLFVVADQPQHF; CDR3 DNA: TGTGCCAGCAGCTTGTTTGTGGTTGCGGATCAGCCCCAGCATTTT
clone size: few; D gene: NA; J gene: TRBJ1-2; V gene: TRBV19; CDR3 protein: CASIPLAGENYGYTF; CDR3 DNA: TGTGCCAGTATTCCGTTAGCAGGAGAAAACTATGGCTACACCTTC
clone size: many; D gene: NA; J gene: TRBJ1-4; V gene: TRBV7-7; CDR3 protein: CASSSGPGDEKLFF; CDR3 DNA: TGTGCTAGCAGCTCCGGACCGGGTGACGAAAAACTGTTTTTT
clone size: many; D gene: NA; J gene: TRBJ2-1; V gene: TRBV6-1; CDR3 protein: CASTERQDNEQFF; CDR3 DNA: TGTGCCAGCACTGAACGTCAAGACAATGAGCAGTTCTTC
clone size: many; D gene: TRBD1; J gene: TRBJ1-1; V gene: TRBV4-1; CDR3 protein: CASSQHRGQGGMNTEAFF; CDR3 DNA: TGCGCCAGCAGCCAACACAGGGGGCAAGGCGGCATGAACACTGAAGCTTTCTTT
clone size: NA; D gene: NA; J gene: TRBJ1-2; V gene: TRBV4-2; CDR3 protein: CASSPNPTMYGYTF; CDR3 DNA: TGTGCCAGCAGCCCTAACCCGACGATGTATGGCTACACCTTC
clone size: many; D gene: NA; J gene: TRBJ1-4; V gene: TRBV30; CDR3 protein: CAWSVSGELFF; CDR3 DNA: TGTGCCTGGAGTGTAAGTGGCGAACTGTTTTTT
clone size: few; D gene: TRBD1; J gene: TRBJ1-5; V gene: TRBV7-3; CDR3 protein: CASSSDTSVQGPQPQHF; CDR3 DNA: TGTGCCAGCAGCTCAGACACAAGCGTACAGGGGCCTCAGCCCCAGCATTTT
clone size: many; D gene: NA; J gene: TRBJ2-1; V gene: TRBV5-4; CDR3 protein: CASTKRDEQFF; CDR3 DNA: TGTGCCAGCACCAAAAGGGATGAGCAGTTCTTC
clone size: many; D gene: NA; J gene: TRBJ2-1; V gene: TRBV6-1; CDR3 protein: CASGAFSSYNEQFF; CDR3 DNA: TGTGCCAGCGGTGCCTTTTCGTCTTACAATGAGCAGTTCTTC
clone size: NA; D gene: NA; J gene: TRBJ1-2; V gene: TRBV29-1; CDR3 protein: CSVEGPIYGYTF; CDR3 DNA: TGCAGCGTCGAGGGCCCGATCTATGGCTACACCTTC